These T cell receptor beta chains were read from a single sample in a study of T cell repertoires in cytomegalovirus infection. TCRdb re-called the reads with MiXCR, one entry per CDR3 protein. The table shows under 350,000 distinct CDR3 sequences, with around 9.6% occurring only once. The sequenced sample consisted of PBMCs. Receptors originate from a human donor in good health (CMV status not recorded). Some clones in this sample may be carry-over from other donors' samples. Both conserved end residues are part of each CDR3. Each record gives: clone size, V gene, D gene, J gene, CDR3 DNA, CDR3 protein. D genes are given only for firm matches. Not all rows give a size; the values are once, few, many and, for expanded clones, a class.

-,TRBV19,-,TRBJ1-2,TGTGCCAGTAGCCGACAGGAGGGTATCTATGGCTACACCTTC,CASSRQEGIYGYTF
few,TRBV12-3/TRBV12-4,-,TRBJ2-3,TGTGCCAGCAGTGCCGGGACTGTCTTCACAGATACGCAGTATTTT,CASSAGTVFTDTQYF
many,TRBV28,-,TRBJ2-2,TGTGCCAGCAGTTCGGGTCCGGGGGCCGGGGAGCTGTTTTTT,CASSSGPGAGELFF
-,TRBV27,-,TRBJ1-6,TGTGCCAGCAGTTCCCAGTTTGATTCACCCCTCCACTTT,CASSSQFDSPLHF
many,TRBV5-6,-,TRBJ2-1,TGTGCCAGCAGCTTGGGAGACAATGAGCAGTTCTTC,CASSLGDNEQFF
-,TRBV20-1,-,TRBJ1-4,TGCAGTGCCAAACCACGTGGGGGGAAAAATGAAAAACTGTTTTTT,CSAKPRGGKNEKLFF
many,TRBV7-6,-,TRBJ2-2,TGTGCCAGCAGCCCGCCCCCCACCGGGGAGCTGTTTTTT,CASSPPPTGELFF
-,TRBV29-1,-,TRBJ2-7,TGCAGCGTTGTCCGGGTAGAACAGGGTCTACACGAGCAGTACTTC,CSVVRVEQGLHEQYF
many,TRBV28,-,TRBJ1-2,TGTGCCAGCAGTCGTGCCAGGGCTAACTATGGCTACACCTTC,CASSRARANYGYTF
-,TRBV20-1,TRBD1,TRBJ1-2,TGCAGTGCTCCACGACAGGGGACCGGCTACACCTTC,CSAPRQGTGYTF
few,TRBV12-3/TRBV12-4,-,TRBJ1-2,TGTGCCAGCAGTTTATCCGGGATGGGGCGGGAGGGCTACACCTTC,CASSLSGMGREGYTF
many,TRBV7-2,-,TRBJ2-5,TGTGCCAGCAGCTTAAGTCCCCTTGGGCTTGGAGAGACCCAGTACTTC,CASSLSPLGLGETQYF
few,TRBV12-3/TRBV12-4,-,TRBJ2-2,TGTGCCAGCAGATCCCGGGTGGCCCACACCGGGGAGCTGTTTTTT,CASRSRVAHTGELFF
many,TRBV7-2,-,TRBJ1-3,TGTGCCAGCACCCTCGCGCTCACCGGAAACACCATATATTTT,CASTLALTGNTIYF
many,TRBV28,TRBD1,TRBJ1-2,TGTGCCAGCAGTATGACAGGGTCCGACTATGGCTACACCTTC,CASSMTGSDYGYTF
few,TRBV28,-,TRBJ2-5,TGTGCCAGCAGCCTCCAGATAGAGACCCAGTACTTC,CASSLQIETQYF
many,TRBV12-3/TRBV12-4,TRBD1,TRBJ1-2,TGTGCCAGCAGTTTCTCACAGGGGTTTGGCTACACCTTC,CASSFSQGFGYTF
-,TRBV20-1,-,TRBJ1-3,TGCGGTCCGCTCTCTGGAAACACCATATATTTT,CGPLSGNTIYF
-,TRBV29-1,TRBD2,TRBJ2-1,TGCAGCGTTGTGCGGGGGTCAACGGGTGAGCAGTTCTTC,CSVVRGSTGEQFF
few,TRBV6-6,TRBD2,TRBJ2-5,TGTGCCAGCATGCTTTTGGCGGGGGGACCGGAGACCCAGTACTTC,CASMLLAGGPETQYF
many,TRBV5-4,-,TRBJ2-1,TGTGCCAGCAGCGGACTACAGGGTACCTCTTACAATGAGCAGTTCTTC,CASSGLQGTSYNEQFF
-,TRBV12-5,TRBD1,TRBJ2-1,TGTGCTAGTGCGGGACAGGGTCCCCATGAGCAGTTCTTC,CASAGQGPHEQFF
many,TRBV7-2,TRBD2,TRBJ2-1,TGTGCCAGCAGCTTAGAACTAGCGGGGGGAACCACAACTAGAGACAATGAGCAGTTCTTC,CASSLELAGGTTTRDNEQFF
many,TRBV12-3/TRBV12-4,TRBD1,TRBJ1-1,TGTGCCAGCGGTAGGCAGGGGGCGAACACTGAAGCTTTCTTT,CASGRQGANTEAFF
many,TRBV4-1,TRBD1,TRBJ2-2,TGCGCCAGCAGCCTCCTGAGGGGGCGAGACACCGGGGAGCTGTTTTTT,CASSLLRGRDTGELFF
many,TRBV7-9,-,TRBJ1-4,TGTGCCAGCAGCCCCCGGGACTTAAAGGGGCATGAAAAACTGTTTTTT,CASSPRDLKGHEKLFF
-,TRBV20-1,-,TRBJ1-2,TGCAGTGCTAGAGGGGCAGAGGACTATGGCTACACCTTC,CSARGAEDYGYTF
many,TRBV7-2,TRBD1,TRBJ1-2,TGTGCCAGCAGCCAGGCCGGGGACAGGGGGAATGGCTACACCTTC,CASSQAGDRGNGYTF
many,TRBV20-1,TRBD1,TRBJ2-7,TGCAGTGCTAGAGTTAAGGGACAGGGGGCTTACGAGCAGTACTTC,CSARVKGQGAYEQYF
many,TRBV13,-,TRBJ1-1,TGTGCCAGCAGCTTATACCAAGGAGGGAGGGTGGCTGAAGCTTTCTTT,CASSLYQGGRVAEAFF
many,TRBV6-2/TRBV6-3,-,TRBJ2-3,TGTGCCAGCAGTTACTCGAGAGGCTCTTCGCGGATCACAGATACGCAGTATTTT,CASSYSRGSSRITDTQYF
many,TRBV27,-,TRBJ1-1,TGTGCCAGCAGTTTATCGCAGCTGACTGAAGCTTTCTTT,CASSLSQLTEAFF
many,TRBV7-9,-,TRBJ2-2,TGTGCCAGCAGCTTACAAGGTTCTGGGGAGCTGTTTTTT,CASSLQGSGELFF
many,TRBV6-5,-,TRBJ1-5,TGTGCCAGCAGTTACAGTAGAGGGGCGCGTCAGCCCCAGCATTTT,CASSYSRGARQPQHF
many,TRBV10-3,-,TRBJ1-2,TGTGCCATCAGTGAGTCGACTGACTATGGCTACACCTTC,CAISESTDYGYTF
-,TRBV20-1,-,TRBJ2-1,TGCAGTGCTAGACCTCCGGATGGGCGGGGGCAATACAATGAGCAGTTCTTC,CSARPPDGRGQYNEQFF
many,TRBV7-9,-,TRBJ2-7,TGTGCCAGCAGCGGCCAGGGCCCCGACGCTTACGAGCAGTACTTC,CASSGQGPDAYEQYF
-,TRBV11-2,-,TRBJ2-3,TGTGCCAGCAGCCTCGGGGCCCTCGATACGCAGTATTTT,CASSLGALDTQYF
-,TRBV9,-,TRBJ2-1,TGTGCCAGCAGCGTAGGGGGGAGATCTTACAATGAGCAGTTCTTC,CASSVGGRSYNEQFF
many,TRBV6-5,-,TRBJ1-4,TGTGCCAGCAGTTACTCAGGGCTTAATGAAAAACTGTTTTTT,CASSYSGLNEKLFF
many,TRBV6-5,TRBD1,TRBJ1-5,TGTGCCAGCAGTGAAGGGAAGGGGGCGCGTCAGCCCCAGCATTTT,CASSEGKGARQPQHF
-,TRBV29-1,-,TRBJ2-5,TGCAGCGTTGTTGGGGGGGCCTCACAAGAGACCCAGTACTTC,CSVVGGASQETQYF
few,TRBV18,-,TRBJ1-6,TGTGCCAGCTCGCCAGTTGCGAGCTCCTATAATTCACCCCTCCACTTT,CASSPVASSYNSPLHF
many,TRBV28,-,TRBJ1-2,TGTGCCAGCAGTTTAATCCCGGCTAACTATGGCTACACCTTC,CASSLIPANYGYTF
many,TRBV7-2,-,TRBJ2-2,TGTGCCAGCAGCCCCGACAGGTGGAACACCGGGGAGCTGTTTTTT,CASSPDRWNTGELFF
few,TRBV5-1,TRBD1,TRBJ2-7,TGCGCCAGCAGCCCAGGAGCGACAGGGCCCTACAACTACGAGCAGTACTTC,CASSPGATGPYNYEQYF
-,TRBV20-1,TRBD2,TRBJ2-1,TGCAGTGCTAGTCTGGCGGGGGGCATCTACAATGAGCAGTTCTTC,CSASLAGGIYNEQFF
many,TRBV7-6,-,TRBJ2-7,TGTGCCAGCAGCTTAGGGGGCGGATCGGGCGAGCAGTACTTC,CASSLGGGSGEQYF
many,TRBV20-1,TRBD1,TRBJ2-1,TGCAGTGCTCGCCGGGACAGGGGGCTTTGGGAGCAGTTCTTC,CSARRDRGLWEQFF
many,TRBV6-2/TRBV6-3,-,TRBJ2-1,TGTGCCAGCATGGTCACACAGGGCACTGAGCAGTTCTTC,CASMVTQGTEQFF
-,TRBV12-5,-,TRBJ1-1,TGTGCTAGTGGTTTGGGGAACACTGAAGCTTTCTTT,CASGLGNTEAFF
once,TRBV5-4,-,TRBJ1-1,TGTGCCAGCAGCTTGGGCGGGGTAATGAACACTGAAGCTTGCTTT,CASSLGGVMNTEACF
few,TRBV25-1,TRBD2,TRBJ2-3,TGTGCCAGCAAGGATAGCGGGGGAGCTAGCACAGATACGCAGTATTTT,CASKDSGGASTDTQYF
many,TRBV28,TRBD1,TRBJ2-5,TGTGCCAGCAGTTTCCGGGACAGGGGGCTGGAGACCCAGTACTTC,CASSFRDRGLETQYF
many,TRBV28,-,TRBJ1-4,TGTGCCAGCTTCGGGGCGGGGACTAATGAAAAACTGTTTTTT,CASFGAGTNEKLFF
-,TRBV7-9,TRBD1,TRBJ1-5,TGTGCCAGCAGCTTAAAAGACAGGGAATTTGGTAGCAATCAGCCCCAGCATTTT,CASSLKDREFGSNQPQHF
many,TRBV15,-,TRBJ1-1,TGTGCCACCAGCAGAGATCGAGGGGCGGGCACTGAAGCTTTCTTT,CATSRDRGAGTEAFF
few,TRBV20-1,-,TRBJ1-6,TGCAGTGCCACCGAAGATGACAGCCATAATTCACCCCTCCACTTT,CSATEDDSHNSPLHF
-,TRBV6-4,-,TRBJ2-2,TGTGCCAGCAGTGACACGTCCACGGGTGGTACCGGGGAGCTGTTTTTT,CASSDTSTGGTGELFF